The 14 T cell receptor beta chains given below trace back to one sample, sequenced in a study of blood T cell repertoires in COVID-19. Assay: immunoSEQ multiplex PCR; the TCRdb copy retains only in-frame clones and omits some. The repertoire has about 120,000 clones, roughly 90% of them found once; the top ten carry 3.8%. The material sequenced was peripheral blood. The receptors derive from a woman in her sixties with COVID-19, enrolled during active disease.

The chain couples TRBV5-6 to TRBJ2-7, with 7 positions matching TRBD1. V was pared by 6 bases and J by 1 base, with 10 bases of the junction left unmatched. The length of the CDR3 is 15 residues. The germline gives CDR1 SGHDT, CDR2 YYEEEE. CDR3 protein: CASTHYRDRSYEQYF. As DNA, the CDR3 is TGTGCCAGCACCCATTACAGGGACAGATCCTACGAGCAGTACTTC.

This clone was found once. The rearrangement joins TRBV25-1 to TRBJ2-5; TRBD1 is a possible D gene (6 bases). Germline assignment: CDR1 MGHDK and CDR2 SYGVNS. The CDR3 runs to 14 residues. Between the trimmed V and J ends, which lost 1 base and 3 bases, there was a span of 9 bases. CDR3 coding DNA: TGTGCCAGCAGTGAATGGAAGGGGGAAGAGACCCAGTACTTC. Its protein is CASSEWKGEETQYF.

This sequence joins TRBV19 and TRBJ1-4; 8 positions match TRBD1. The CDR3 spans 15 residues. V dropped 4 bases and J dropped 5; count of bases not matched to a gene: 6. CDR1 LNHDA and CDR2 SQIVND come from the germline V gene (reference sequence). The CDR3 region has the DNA TGTGCCAGTAGTAAGAAGGACAGGGAGAATGAAAAACTGTTTTTT. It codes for CASSKKDRENEKLFF.

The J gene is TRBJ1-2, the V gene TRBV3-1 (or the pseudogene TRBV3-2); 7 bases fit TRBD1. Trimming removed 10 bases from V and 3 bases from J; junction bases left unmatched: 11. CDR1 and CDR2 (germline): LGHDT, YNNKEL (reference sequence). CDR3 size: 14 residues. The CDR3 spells CANTPGQRDYGYTF. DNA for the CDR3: TGTGCCAATACCCCGGGACAGAGAGACTATGGCTACACCTTC.

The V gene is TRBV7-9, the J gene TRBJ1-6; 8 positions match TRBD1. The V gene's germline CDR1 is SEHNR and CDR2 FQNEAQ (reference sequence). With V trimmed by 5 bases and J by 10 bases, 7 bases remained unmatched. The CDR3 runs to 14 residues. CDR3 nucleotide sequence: TGTGCCAGCAGCATTCAGGGGGCAGGATCACCCCTCCACTTT. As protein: CASSIQGAGSPLHF.

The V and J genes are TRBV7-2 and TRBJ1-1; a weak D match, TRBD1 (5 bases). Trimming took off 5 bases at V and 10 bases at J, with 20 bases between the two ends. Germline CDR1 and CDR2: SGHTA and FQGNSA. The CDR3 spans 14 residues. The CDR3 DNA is TGTGCCAGCAGCCAGACAGTAGACCCCCCCGGAGCTTTCTTT. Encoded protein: CASSQTVDPPGAFF.

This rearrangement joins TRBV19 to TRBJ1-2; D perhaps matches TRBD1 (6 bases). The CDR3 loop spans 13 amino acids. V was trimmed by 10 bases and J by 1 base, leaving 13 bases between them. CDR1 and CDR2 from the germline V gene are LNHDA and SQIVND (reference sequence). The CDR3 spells CATTTGLNYGYTF. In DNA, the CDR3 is TGTGCCACTACGACAGGACTTAACTATGGCTACACCTTC.

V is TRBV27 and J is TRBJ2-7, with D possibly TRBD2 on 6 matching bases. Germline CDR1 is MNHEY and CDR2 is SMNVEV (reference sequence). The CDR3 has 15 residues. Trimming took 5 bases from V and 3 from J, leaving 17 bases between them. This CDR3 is CASSPQMRGFYEQYF. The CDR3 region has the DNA TGTGCCAGCAGTCCACAGATGCGGGGATTCTACGAGCAGTACTTC.

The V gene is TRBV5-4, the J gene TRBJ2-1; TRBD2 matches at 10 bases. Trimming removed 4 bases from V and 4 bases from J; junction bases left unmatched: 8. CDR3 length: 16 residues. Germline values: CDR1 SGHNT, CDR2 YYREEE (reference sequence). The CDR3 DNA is TGTGCCAGCAGCCAAGCGGGGGGGCCTATTTACAATGAGCAGTTCTTC. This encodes CASSQAGGPIYNEQFF.

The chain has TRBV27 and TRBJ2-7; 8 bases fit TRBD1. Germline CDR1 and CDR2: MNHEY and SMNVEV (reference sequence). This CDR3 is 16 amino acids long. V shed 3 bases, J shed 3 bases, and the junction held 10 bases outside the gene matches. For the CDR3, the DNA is TGTGCCAGCAGTTTTGGGAGAGGGACAGGTATCTACGAGCAGTACTTC. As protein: CASSFGRGTGIYEQYF.

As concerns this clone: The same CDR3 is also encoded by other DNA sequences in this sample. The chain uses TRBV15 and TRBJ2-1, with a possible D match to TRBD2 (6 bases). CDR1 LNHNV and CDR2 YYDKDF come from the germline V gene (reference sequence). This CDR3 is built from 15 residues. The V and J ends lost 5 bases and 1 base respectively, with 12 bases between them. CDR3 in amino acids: CATSGTGGSYNEQFF. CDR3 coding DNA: TGTGCCACCAGCGGGACTGGGGGGTCCTACAATGAGCAGTTCTTC.

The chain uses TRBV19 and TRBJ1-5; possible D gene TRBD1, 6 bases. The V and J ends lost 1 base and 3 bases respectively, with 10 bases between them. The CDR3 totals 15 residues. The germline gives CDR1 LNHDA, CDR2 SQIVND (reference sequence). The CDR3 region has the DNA TGTGCCAGTAGTATAGGCGGACAGTTCAATCAGCCCCAGCATTTT. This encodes CASSIGGQFNQPQHF.

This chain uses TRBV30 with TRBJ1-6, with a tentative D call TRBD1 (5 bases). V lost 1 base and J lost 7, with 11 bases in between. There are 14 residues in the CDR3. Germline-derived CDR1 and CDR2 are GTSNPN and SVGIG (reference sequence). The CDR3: CAWSGGGWNSPLHF. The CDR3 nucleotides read TGTGCCTGGAGTGGGGGCGGATGGAATTCACCCCTCCACTTT.

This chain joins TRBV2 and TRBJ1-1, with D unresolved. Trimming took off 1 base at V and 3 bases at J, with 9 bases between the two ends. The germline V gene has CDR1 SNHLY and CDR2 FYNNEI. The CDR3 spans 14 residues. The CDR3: CASSEGRLDTEAFF. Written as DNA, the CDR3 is TGTGCCAGCAGTGAAGGCAGGCTGGACACTGAAGCTTTCTTT. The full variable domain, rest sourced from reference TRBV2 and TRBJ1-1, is EPEVTQTPSHQVTQMGQEVILRCVPISNHLYFYWYRQILGQKVEFLVSFYNNEISEKSEIFDDQFSVERPDGSNFTLKIRSTKLEDSAMYFCASSEGRLDTEAFFGQGTRLTVV.